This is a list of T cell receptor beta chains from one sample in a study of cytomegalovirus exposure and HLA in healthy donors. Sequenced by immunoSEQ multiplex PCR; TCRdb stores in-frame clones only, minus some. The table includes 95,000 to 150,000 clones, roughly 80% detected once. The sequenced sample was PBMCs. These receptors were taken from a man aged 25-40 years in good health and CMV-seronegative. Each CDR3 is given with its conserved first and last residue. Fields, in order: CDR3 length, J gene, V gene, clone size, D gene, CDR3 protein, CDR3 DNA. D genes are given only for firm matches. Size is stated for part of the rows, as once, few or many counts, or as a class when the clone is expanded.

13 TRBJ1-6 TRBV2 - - CASSDGGNSPLHF TGTGCCAGCAGTGATGGGGGCAATTCACCCCTCCACTTT
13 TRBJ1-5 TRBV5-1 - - CASAARDNQPQHF TGCGCCAGCGCCGCCAGGGACAATCAGCCCCAGCATTTT
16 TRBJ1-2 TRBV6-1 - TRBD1 CASSVRDRTSNYGYTF TGTGCCAGCAGTGTCCGGGACAGGACCTCTAACTATGGCTACACCTTC
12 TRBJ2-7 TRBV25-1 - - CASSASHNEQYF TGTGCCAGCAGTGCCTCTCACAACGAGCAGTACTTC
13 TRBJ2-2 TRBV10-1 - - CASSARGTGELFF TGCGCCAGCAGTGCCAGGGGAACCGGGGAGCTGTTTTTT
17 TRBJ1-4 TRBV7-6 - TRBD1 CASSLAQRGQGNEKLFF TGTGCCAGCAGCTTAGCCCAGAGGGGACAGGGAAATGAAAAACTGTTTTTT
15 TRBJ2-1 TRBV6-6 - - CASSYTGHTSNEQFF TGTGCCAGCAGTTACACGGGACATACTTCCAATGAGCAGTTCTTC
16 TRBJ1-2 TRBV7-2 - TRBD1 CASSYIDRGPNYGYTF TGTGCCAGCAGCTATATCGACAGGGGACCTAACTATGGCTACACCTTC
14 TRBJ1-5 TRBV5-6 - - CASSLGQWNQPQHF TGTGCCAGCAGCTTGGGCCAGTGGAATCAGCCCCAGCATTTT
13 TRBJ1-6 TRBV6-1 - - CASSEGTLVPLHF TGTGCCAGCAGTGAAGGGACACTCGTACCCCTCCACTTT
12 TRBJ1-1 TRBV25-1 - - CASTDLNTEAFF TGTGCCAGCACCGACTTGAACACTGAAGCTTTCTTT
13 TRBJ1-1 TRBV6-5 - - CASSGNMNTEAFF TGTGCCAGCTCAGGTAACATGAACACTGAAGCTTTCTTT
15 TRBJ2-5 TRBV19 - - CASSTRPGREETQYF TGTGCCAGTAGTACCAGACCCGGTCGGGAAGAGACCCAGTACTTC
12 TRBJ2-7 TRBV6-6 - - CASSCGGTEQYF TGTGCCAGCAGTTGCGGAGGGACGGAGCAGTACTTC
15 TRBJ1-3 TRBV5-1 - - CASSLDSGDGNTIYF TGCGCCAGCAGCTTGGATTCGGGGGACGGAAACACCATATATTTT
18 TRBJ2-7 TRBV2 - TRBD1 CASSVPFLTGTGSDEQYF TGTGCCAGCAGTGTCCCTTTTTTAACCGGGACAGGGTCTGACGAGCAGTACTTC
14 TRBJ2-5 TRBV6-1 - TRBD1 CASSEGDRGKTQYF TGTGCCAGCAGTGAGGGAGACAGGGGAAAGACCCAGTACTTC
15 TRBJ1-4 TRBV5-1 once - CASSLRSLSEEKLFF TGCGCCAGCAGCTTAAGGTCATTGAGCGAAGAAAAACTGTTTTTT
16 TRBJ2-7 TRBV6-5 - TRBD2 CASSYESSGLGYEQYF TGTGCCAGCAGTTACGAGTCTAGCGGCCTGGGGTACGAGCAGTACTTC
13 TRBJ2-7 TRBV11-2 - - CASSFDRSYEQYF TGTGCCAGCAGCTTCGACAGGTCCTACGAGCAGTACTTC
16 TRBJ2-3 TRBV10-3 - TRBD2 CAISLLAGSVTDTQYF TGTGCCATCAGTTTACTAGCGGGGTCCGTTACAGATACGCAGTATTTT
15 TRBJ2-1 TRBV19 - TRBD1 CASRLEGQGLNEQFF TGTGCCAGTAGATTGGAGGGACAGGGGCTCAATGAGCAGTTCTTC
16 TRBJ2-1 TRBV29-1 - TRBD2 CSAGSGAGGPNNEQFF TGCAGCGCCGGAAGTGGAGCGGGGGGGCCTAATAATGAGCAGTTCTTC
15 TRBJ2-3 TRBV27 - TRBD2 CASGLAGASTDTQYF TGTGCCAGCGGGCTAGCGGGGGCGAGCACAGATACGCAGTATTTT
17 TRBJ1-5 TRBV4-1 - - CASSHPTPSTSNQPQHF TGCGCCAGCAGCCACCCCACGCCATCCACAAGCAATCAGCCCCAGCATTTT
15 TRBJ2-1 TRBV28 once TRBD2 CAGSWFRGGWNEQFF TGTGCCGGCAGTTGGTTTCGGGGGGGCTGGAATGAGCAGTTCTTC
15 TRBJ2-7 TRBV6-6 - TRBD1 CASIDPGQIILEQYF TGTGCCAGCATTGATCCGGGACAGATAATCCTCGAGCAGTACTTC
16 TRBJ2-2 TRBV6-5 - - CASSYPAGTNTGELFF TGTGCCAGCAGTTACCCTGCAGGAACGAACACCGGGGAGCTGTTTTTT
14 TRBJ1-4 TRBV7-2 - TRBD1 CASSSGQGNEKLFF TGTGCCAGCAGCTCGGGACAGGGGAATGAAAAACTGTTTTTT
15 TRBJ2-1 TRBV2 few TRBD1 CASSEARTGHNEQFF TGTGCCAGCAGTGAAGCCCGGACAGGGCATAATGAGCAGTTCTTC
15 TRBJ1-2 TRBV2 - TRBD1 CASRAFSGTGLGYTF TGTGCCAGCAGAGCTTTTTCCGGGACAGGCCTCGGCTACACCTTC
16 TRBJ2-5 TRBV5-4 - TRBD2 CASSLFLGGYQETQYF TGTGCCAGCAGCTTGTTTCTGGGGGGGTATCAAGAGACCCAGTACTTC
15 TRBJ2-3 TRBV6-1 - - CASSEAAGGTDTQYF TGTGCCAGCAGTGAAGCTGCAGGGGGCACAGATACGCAGTATTTT
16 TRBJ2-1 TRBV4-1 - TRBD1 CASSQVKFPGQGEQFF TGCGCCAGCAGCCAAGTTAAATTTCCGGGACAGGGAGAGCAGTTCTTC
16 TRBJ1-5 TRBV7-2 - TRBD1 CASSPAGTGGGQPQHF TGTGCCAGCAGCCCAGCCGGGACAGGGGGCGGTCAGCCCCAGCATTTT
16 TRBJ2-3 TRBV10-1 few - CASSERALKEGDTQYF TGCGCCAGCAGTGAGAGGGCACTTAAGGAGGGAGATACGCAGTATTTT
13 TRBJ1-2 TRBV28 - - CASSLGSIRGYTF TGTGCCAGCAGTTTGGGCAGCATACGTGGCTACACCTTC
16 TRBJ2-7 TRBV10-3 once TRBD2 CAISEGAGGTSYEQYF TGTGCCATCAGTGAAGGGGCGGGGGGGACCTCCTACGAGCAGTACTTC
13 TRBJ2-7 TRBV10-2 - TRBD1 CASSSDRDYEQYF TGCGCCAGCAGTTCGGACAGGGACTACGAGCAGTACTTC
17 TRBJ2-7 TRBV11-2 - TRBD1 CASSLGVRGQTIYEQYF TGTGCCAGCAGCTTAGGGGTTCGGGGACAGACGATCTACGAGCAGTACTTC
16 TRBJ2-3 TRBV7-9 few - CASSPPRWGRADTQYF TGTGCCAGCAGCCCACCGCGGTGGGGGCGGGCAGATACGCAGTATTTT
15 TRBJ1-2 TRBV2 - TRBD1 CASSGVDRAVRGYTF TGTGCCAGCAGTGGGGTAGACAGGGCAGTGCGTGGCTACACCTTC
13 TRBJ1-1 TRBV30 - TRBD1 CAWTDRVVTEAFF TGTGCCTGGACGGACAGGGTAGTCACTGAAGCTTTCTTT
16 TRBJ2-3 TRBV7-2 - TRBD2 CASSLSSGGAADTQYF TGTGCCAGCAGCTTGAGTAGCGGGGGGGCCGCAGATACGCAGTATTTT